What follows is one T cell receptor beta chain and its context. The repertoire was sequenced with immunoSEQ multiplex PCR; TCRdb's copy has only in-frame clones and lacks some. The profile shows tens of thousands of clones, approximately 94% of them singletons. The data stem from a study of technical replicates of blood from several donors. The CDR3 is 13 amino acids. The germline V gene has CDR1 SGHAT and CDR2 FQNNGV. Unmatched junction bases numbered 2, after V lost 0 bases and J lost 10 bases. Material for sequencing was T cells isolated from PBMCs. The V gene is TRBV11-2, the J gene TRBJ2-1; TRBD2 agrees at 8 bases. This sequence was found in a human donor in good health. The CDR3 DNA follows: TGTGCCAGCAGCTTAGACCGGGAGGGAGAGCAGTTCTTC. Encoded protein: CASSLDREGEQFF. The variable domain in full, with the rest retrieved from reference TRBV11-2 and TRBJ2-1, is EAGVAQSPRYKIIEKRQSVAFWCNPISGHATLYWYQQILGQGPKLLIQFQNNGVVDDSQLPKDRFSAERLKGVDSTLKIQPAKLEDSAVYLCASSLDREGEQFFGPGTRLTVL.